Listed below are T cell receptor beta chains from one sample, sequenced in a study of CD8+ T cells in alopecia areata. The protocol was immunoSEQ multiplex PCR, while the TCRdb copy is restricted to in-frame clones and leaves out a portion. The repertoire holds around 100,000 clones, with under 60% as singletons. Specimen: CD8+ T cells sorted from blood, collected at week 24, from a patient treated with tofacitinib. These receptors all stem from a human donor with alopecia areata. CDR3s include the opening cysteine and the closing phenylalanine or tryptophan. The order of the fields is V gene, J gene, D gene, clone size, CDR3 DNA, CDR3 protein. D genes are given only for firm matches. A clone size is listed for some rows: how often the clone was seen (once, few, many), or a class if it is expanded.

v_gene: TRBV13; j_gene: TRBJ1-2; d_gene: TRBD1; abundance: few; CDR3nt: TGTGCCAGCAGCCCGGGACAGGGGGCGGAGGGCTACACCTTC; CDR3aa: CASSPGQGAEGYTF
v_gene: TRBV27; j_gene: TRBJ1-2; d_gene: .; abundance: .; CDR3nt: TGTGCCAGCAGTTTAAATGCTTTTATGTCGACATACTATGGCTACACCTTC; CDR3aa: CASSLNAFMSTYYGYTF
v_gene: TRBV4-1; j_gene: TRBJ2-5; d_gene: .; abundance: .; CDR3nt: TGCGCCAGCAGCCAAGATTCTCTCTCCCAGTACTTC; CDR3aa: CASSQDSLSQYF
v_gene: TRBV5-1; j_gene: TRBJ1-1; d_gene: .; abundance: .; CDR3nt: TGCGCCAGCAGCGGACAGTCAGGCACTGAAGCTTTCTTT; CDR3aa: CASSGQSGTEAFF
v_gene: TRBV2; j_gene: TRBJ2-7; d_gene: TRBD1; abundance: .; CDR3nt: TGTGCCAGCATCGAACAGGGGGGCTCCTACGAGCAGTACTTC; CDR3aa: CASIEQGGSYEQYF
v_gene: TRBV2; j_gene: TRBJ2-5; d_gene: .; abundance: .; CDR3nt: TGTGCCAGCAGTGAGGGCGAGACCCAGTACTTC; CDR3aa: CASSEGETQYF
v_gene: TRBV5-1; j_gene: TRBJ2-2; d_gene: .; abundance: .; CDR3nt: TGCGCCAGCAGCTTGTTACAGCGATTCCCCACCGGGGAGCTGTTTTTT; CDR3aa: CASSLLQRFPTGELFF
v_gene: TRBV27; j_gene: TRBJ1-5; d_gene: .; abundance: .; CDR3nt: TGTGCCAGCAGTTTGGGGATGGGGATGACCCAGCCCCAGCATTTT; CDR3aa: CASSLGMGMTQPQHF
v_gene: TRBV9; j_gene: TRBJ2-3; d_gene: .; abundance: .; CDR3nt: TGTGCCAGCAGCACCCCCGAGGGGCCCGCTAGCACAGATACGCAGTATTTT; CDR3aa: CASSTPEGPASTDTQYF
v_gene: TRBV29-1; j_gene: TRBJ1-2; d_gene: .; abundance: once; CDR3nt: TGCAGCGTTGAAGCTTACCAGGGGCCAAATGGCTACACCTTC; CDR3aa: CSVEAYQGPNGYTF
v_gene: TRBV29-1; j_gene: TRBJ1-1; d_gene: .; abundance: .; CDR3nt: TGCAGCGTTGTTCTGAACACTGAAGCTTTCTTT; CDR3aa: CSVVLNTEAFF
v_gene: TRBV21-1; j_gene: TRBJ1-5; d_gene: .; abundance: few; CDR3nt: TGTGCCAGCAGCAAAGGACCTTCTGAGGGGAATCAGCCCCAGCATTTT; CDR3aa: CASSKGPSEGNQPQHF
v_gene: TRBV4-1; j_gene: TRBJ1-6; d_gene: .; abundance: few; CDR3nt: TGCGCCAGCAACCGGGGGATGGGTTTGAATTCACCCCTCCACTTT; CDR3aa: CASNRGMGLNSPLHF
v_gene: TRBV7-8; j_gene: TRBJ2-5; d_gene: .; abundance: .; CDR3nt: TGTGCCAGCAGCCCCCGGACACCACAAGAGACCCAGTACTTC; CDR3aa: CASSPRTPQETQYF
v_gene: TRBV13; j_gene: TRBJ2-7; d_gene: TRBD2; abundance: .; CDR3nt: TGTGCCAGCAGCTCTCCCTCGGGGGGGGACTACGAGCAGTACTTC; CDR3aa: CASSSPSGGDYEQYF
v_gene: TRBV30; j_gene: TRBJ2-7; d_gene: TRBD1; abundance: .; CDR3nt: TGTGCCTGGAGCCAGGGGGACGAGCAGTACTTC; CDR3aa: CAWSQGDEQYF
v_gene: TRBV27; j_gene: TRBJ2-1; d_gene: TRBD2; abundance: .; CDR3nt: TGTGCGACGAGTGCGGTAGCGGGGACCGATGAGCAGTTCTTC; CDR3aa: CATSAVAGTDEQFF
v_gene: TRBV27; j_gene: TRBJ2-7; d_gene: .; abundance: few; CDR3nt: TGTGCCAGCAGTTTAGTGGCCTCCTACGAGCAGTACTTC; CDR3aa: CASSLVASYEQYF
v_gene: TRBV6-1; j_gene: TRBJ1-6; d_gene: .; abundance: few; CDR3nt: TGTGCCAGCCAGGGTGGCGGGTCACCCCTCCACTTT; CDR3aa: CASQGGGSPLHF
v_gene: TRBV5-1; j_gene: TRBJ2-2; d_gene: .; abundance: .; CDR3nt: TGCGCCAGCAGCCTGGCGGGGCCCACCGGGGAGCTGTTTTTT; CDR3aa: CASSLAGPTGELFF
v_gene: TRBV27; j_gene: TRBJ2-1; d_gene: .; abundance: .; CDR3nt: TGTGCCAGCAGTCTTGAAGGGGGGGGCTCTTACGTGCAGTTCTTC; CDR3aa: CASSLEGGGSYVQFF
v_gene: TRBV13; j_gene: TRBJ2-1; d_gene: TRBD2; abundance: once; CDR3nt: TGTGCCAGCAGGACTAGCGGGGGGGCGAGCGAGCAGTTCTTC; CDR3aa: CASRTSGGASEQFF
v_gene: TRBV13; j_gene: TRBJ1-3; d_gene: .; abundance: .; CDR3nt: TGTGCCAGCAGCTTAGCCACAGGGAGTGGAAACACCATATATTTT; CDR3aa: CASSLATGSGNTIYF
v_gene: TRBV13; j_gene: TRBJ2-7; d_gene: .; abundance: few; CDR3nt: TGTGCCAGCAGCTTAGGGCGGGCCTACGAGCAGTACTTC; CDR3aa: CASSLGRAYEQYF
v_gene: TRBV25-1; j_gene: TRBJ1-1; d_gene: .; abundance: .; CDR3nt: TGTGCCAGCAGTCGTGGACGGATCACTGAAGCTTTCTTT; CDR3aa: CASSRGRITEAFF
v_gene: TRBV5-6; j_gene: TRBJ2-7; d_gene: .; abundance: once; CDR3nt: TGTGCCAGCGCGCCCGGGACACTCTACGAGCAGTACTTC; CDR3aa: CASAPGTLYEQYF
v_gene: TRBV19; j_gene: TRBJ2-4; d_gene: .; abundance: .; CDR3nt: TGTGCCAGTAGCGTGGTGGGAGGAAAAGCCAAAAACATTCAGTACTTC; CDR3aa: CASSVVGGKAKNIQYF
v_gene: TRBV15; j_gene: TRBJ2-7; d_gene: TRBD1; abundance: .; CDR3nt: TGTGCCACCAGCAGACTGGCCGGGACAGGGGACTACGAGCAGTACTTC; CDR3aa: CATSRLAGTGDYEQYF
v_gene: TRBV4-1; j_gene: TRBJ1-2; d_gene: .; abundance: .; CDR3nt: TGCGCCAGCAGCCAAGATTTCCAGGGGTTCGGCTACTATGGCTACACCTTC; CDR3aa: CASSQDFQGFGYYGYTF
v_gene: TRBV7-2; j_gene: TRBJ2-1; d_gene: TRBD1; abundance: .; CDR3nt: TGTGCCAGCAGCTCCGACAGGGCCCACTACAATGAGCAGTTCTTC; CDR3aa: CASSSDRAHYNEQFF
v_gene: TRBV5-1; j_gene: TRBJ2-2; d_gene: .; abundance: .; CDR3nt: TGCGCCAGCAGAGGCACCGGGGAGCTGTTTTTT; CDR3aa: CASRGTGELFF
v_gene: TRBV13; j_gene: TRBJ1-2; d_gene: TRBD1; abundance: .; CDR3nt: TGTGCCAGCAGCGACGGGACAGGGAAGGCTAACTATGGCTACACCTTC; CDR3aa: CASSDGTGKANYGYTF
v_gene: TRBV6-5; j_gene: TRBJ1-1; d_gene: .; abundance: few; CDR3nt: TGTGCCAGCAGTTACTCAGACCCCGCGGTCACTGAAGCTTTCTTT; CDR3aa: CASSYSDPAVTEAFF
v_gene: TRBV2; j_gene: TRBJ1-6; d_gene: TRBD1; abundance: .; CDR3nt: TGTGCCACCAAGACAGGGCCGGATAATTCACCCCTCCACTTT; CDR3aa: CATKTGPDNSPLHF
v_gene: TRBV6-5; j_gene: TRBJ2-7; d_gene: TRBD1; abundance: .; CDR3nt: TGTGCCAGCAGCCAAGGGACAGGGAAGTACGAGCAGTACTTC; CDR3aa: CASSQGTGKYEQYF
v_gene: TRBV7-9; j_gene: TRBJ2-2; d_gene: .; abundance: .; CDR3nt: TGTGCCAGCCACGATAGGATCGGGGAGCTGTTTTTT; CDR3aa: CASHDRIGELFF
v_gene: TRBV7-9; j_gene: TRBJ2-1; d_gene: .; abundance: .; CDR3nt: TGTGCCAGCAGCTTAGTACCGGCGAGAGGGGACAATGAGCAGTTCTTC; CDR3aa: CASSLVPARGDNEQFF
v_gene: TRBV27; j_gene: TRBJ1-1; d_gene: .; abundance: .; CDR3nt: TGTGCCAGCAGTTTAATTAGGGGGAACACTGAAGCTTTCTTT; CDR3aa: CASSLIRGNTEAFF
v_gene: TRBV7-6; j_gene: TRBJ1-6; d_gene: .; abundance: .; CDR3nt: TGTGCCAGCAGCTTAGACCAGAATTCACCCCTCCACTTT; CDR3aa: CASSLDQNSPLHF
v_gene: TRBV6-5; j_gene: TRBJ2-1; d_gene: .; abundance: .; CDR3nt: TGTGCCAGCAGCTTAGATGTTGTGGGGCGTAATGAGCAGTTCTTC; CDR3aa: CASSLDVVGRNEQFF
v_gene: TRBV4-1; j_gene: TRBJ2-1; d_gene: .; abundance: .; CDR3nt: TGCGCCAGCAGCCAAGATCCTCCCGTTAGCTCCTACAATGAGCAGTTCTTC; CDR3aa: CASSQDPPVSSYNEQFF
v_gene: TRBV29-1; j_gene: TRBJ1-1; d_gene: .; abundance: .; CDR3nt: TGCAGCGTTGTGGTAACTGAAGCTTTCTTT; CDR3aa: CSVVVTEAFF